This T cell receptor beta chain was documented in a study of blood T cell repertoires in COVID-19. Whole-study context: The cDNA or gDNA used as material had been derived from T cells, B-cell-depleted T cells, or PBMCs.

In the source study's methods: Using reference gene primer amplification, nucleated cell counts were estimated. The table came from immunoSEQ multiplex PCR; TCRdb's copy has only in-frame clones and leaves some out. That table supplies the V and J calls and clone size; D and trimming were determined from the DNA. The sample records 270,000 or so clones, roughly 87% being singletons. The CDR3 totals 15 residues. Germline V lookup: CDR1 LNHDA, CDR2 SQIVND (reference sequence). Trimming took 9 bases from V and 4 from J, leaving 18 bases between them. Input material: peripheral blood. V and J are TRBV19 and TRBJ1-4, with D possibly matching TRBD1 (6 bases). The clonotype originates from a woman in her thirties or forties who had recovered from COVID-19. DNA of the CDR3: TGTGCCAGCGCCAGACAAGGACAGAATAATGAAAAACTGTTTTTT. Protein: CASARQGQNNEKLFF.